This T cell receptor beta chain appears in the sequencing data of a study of T-cell reconstitution after alpha-beta-depleted transplantation in children. The study, taken as a whole, reports: From surviving recipient T cells and thymic progenitors came the high day-60 TCRbeta diversity observed in some patients.

Unique molecular identifiers featured in how the TCRbeta library was prepared. TCRdb recomputed calls from the PCR reads with MiXCR, one row per CDR3 protein. The table has approximately 630,000 distinct CDR3 sequences, 13% seen once; the top ten hold about 0.77%. The CDR3 runs to 15 residues. The germline V and J ends were trimmed by 5 bases and 6 bases, with 17 bases remaining between them. This clonotype has a handful of counts. Antigen unknown. This specimen was PBMCs, taken before TCRalphabeta/CD19-depleted stem cell transplant. The V gene is TRBV12-3 or TRBV12-4, the J gene TRBJ1-5; a possible D gene is TRBD1 (6 bases). The clonotype was recovered from a girl under 10 years old with congenital amegakaryocytic thrombocytopenia, due to receive a stem cell transplant. The CDR3: CASSPGHAGGQPQHF. The CDR3 region has the DNA TGTGCCAGCAGTCCGGGACACGCCGGGGGTCAGCCCCAGCATTTT.